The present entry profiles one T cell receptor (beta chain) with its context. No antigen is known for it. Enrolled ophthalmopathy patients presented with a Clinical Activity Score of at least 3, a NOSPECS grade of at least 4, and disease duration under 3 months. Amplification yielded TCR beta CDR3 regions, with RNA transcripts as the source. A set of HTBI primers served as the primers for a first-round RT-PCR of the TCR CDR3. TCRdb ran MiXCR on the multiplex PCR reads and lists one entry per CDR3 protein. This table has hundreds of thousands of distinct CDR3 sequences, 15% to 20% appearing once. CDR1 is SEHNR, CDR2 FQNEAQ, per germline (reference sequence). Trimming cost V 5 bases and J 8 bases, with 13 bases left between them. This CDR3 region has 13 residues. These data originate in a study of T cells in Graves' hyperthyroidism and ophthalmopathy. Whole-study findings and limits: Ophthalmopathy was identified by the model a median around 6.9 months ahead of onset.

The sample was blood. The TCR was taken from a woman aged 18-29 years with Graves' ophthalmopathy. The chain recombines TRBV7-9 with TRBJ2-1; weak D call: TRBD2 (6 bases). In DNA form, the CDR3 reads TGTGCCAGCAGCGGAGGGGATGCGGATGAGCAGTTCTTC. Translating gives CASSGGDADEQFF.